The rows below give T cell receptor beta chains drawn from one sample of a study of CD8+ T cells in alopecia areata. The method was immunoSEQ multiplex PCR; TCRdb's version includes in-frame clones alone and lacks a portion of them. The repertoire has more than 200,000 clones, more than 55% of them found once; the top ten carry 1.2%. Sequences were derived from CD4+ T cells sorted from blood, sampled at approximately week 42, from a patient treated with tofacitinib. The receptors here all came from a human donor with alopecia areata. Each CDR3 is given with its conserved first and last residue. D genes are given only for firm matches. Clone size is shown for a subset of rows, as once, few, many or a class of expanded clone.

NA	TRBV2	TRBJ2-2	NA	CASSEVKGSSGELFF	TGTGCCAGCAGTGAAGTAAAGGGTTCAAGCGGGGAGCTGTTTTTT
NA	TRBV5-6	TRBJ2-7	few	CASSFMGSYEQYF	TGTGCCAGCAGCTTTATGGGGTCCTACGAGCAGTACTTC
TRBD1	TRBV4-1	TRBJ1-5	NA	CASSQETGGGPQHF	TGCGCCAGCAGCCAGGAGACAGGGGGAGGGCCCCAGCATTTT
TRBD1	TRBV28	TRBJ2-6	NA	CASSRPGDRGRAGANVLTF	TGTGCCAGCAGTAGGCCAGGGGACAGGGGGCGAGCTGGGGCCAACGTCCTGACTTTC
NA	TRBV2	TRBJ2-5	NA	CASSGFTETQYF	TGTGCCAGCAGCGGGTTTACGGAGACCCAGTACTTC
TRBD1	TRBV2	TRBJ1-2	NA	CAIPGQGSLF	TGTGCCATACCGGGACAGGGGTCCCTCTTC
NA	TRBV29-1	TRBJ2-4	few	CSVDVPLGAKNIQYF	TGCAGCGTCGACGTACCGTTAGGAGCCAAAAACATTCAGTACTTC
NA	TRBV11-3	TRBJ2-7	NA	CASSLDRWGKVSPTYEQYF	TGTGCCAGCAGCTTAGATCGGTGGGGCAAAGTTTCCCCAACCTACGAGCAGTACTTC
NA	TRBV29-1	TRBJ1-3	NA	CSVETLGNTIYF	TGCAGCGTTGAAACGCTCGGGAACACCATATATTTT
NA	TRBV5-6	TRBJ1-6	NA	CASSDQGPLHF	TGTGCCAGCAGCGATCAGGGTCCCCTCCACTTT
TRBD1	TRBV25-1	TRBJ2-3	NA	CASSRARDRGTNTDTQYF	TGTGCCAGCAGCCGCGCCCGGGACAGGGGAACGAACACAGATACGCAGTATTTT